This is a list of T cell receptor beta chains from one sample in a study of graft-versus-host responses after intestinal transplantation. Sequenced by immunoSEQ multiplex PCR; TCRdb stores in-frame clones only, minus some. Of approximately 8,800 clones listed, approximately 79% were seen once; the top ten hold roughly 32%. This material consisted of ileum tissue, taken around 500 days after intestinal transplant. The origin of the receptors is a human patient who received an intestinal transplant, so some T cells may come from the graft donor. The CDR3 runs from the conserved cysteine through the conserved F or W. The D gene is left open where the match is weak. Clone size, where shown, is once, few, many, or a class for clones that have expanded.

d_call	clone_size	v_call	j_call	cdr3_nt	cdr3_aa
TRBD2	once	TRBV7-3	TRBJ2-7	TGTGCCAGCAGTTCTAGCGGGAGAGGGTCCTACGAGCAGTACTTC	CASSSSGRGSYEQYF
-	-	TRBV9	TRBJ2-1	TGTGCCAGCAGCGTAGGAGTAGCGAACTACAATGAGCAGTTCTTC	CASSVGVANYNEQFF
-	-	TRBV27	TRBJ2-1	TGTGCCAGCAGTTCGACGTTATTTATCCATGAGCAGTTCTTC	CASSSTLFIHEQFF
TRBD2	few	TRBV7-9	TRBJ2-7	TGTGCCAGCAGCTTAGTAACGACTAGCGGATACGAGCAGTACTTC	CASSLVTTSGYEQYF
-	-	TRBV11-2	TRBJ2-5	TGTGCCAGCAGCTTAGGCCAGGGGATACCCGTCTCGGAGACCCAGTACTTC	CASSLGQGIPVSETQYF
-	few	TRBV28	TRBJ1-6	TGTGCCAGCAGTTTATGGACGACGTATAATTCACCCCTCCACTTT	CASSLWTTYNSPLHF
-	-	TRBV10-3	TRBJ1-3	TGTGCCATCAGACGGACTGACTCTGGAAACACCATATATTTT	CAIRRTDSGNTIYF
-	-	TRBV11-2	TRBJ1-3	TGTGCCAGCAGCCACATTACCTCGAGAGGGGGAAACACCATATATTTT	CASSHITSRGGNTIYF
TRBD2	-	TRBV5-5	TRBJ2-5	TGTGCCAGCAGCTTTAGTCTAGCGGGAGTTATTTTGGAGACCCAGTACTTC	CASSFSLAGVILETQYF
-	-	TRBV28	TRBJ2-7	TGTGCCAGCAGTTTTCCTAATCGGGCGTTCGAGCAGTACTTC	CASSFPNRAFEQYF
-	-	TRBV6-5	TRBJ1-3	TGTGCCAGCAGTGTGGGCGGCAGCTCTGGAAACACCATATATTTT	CASSVGGSSGNTIYF
-	-	TRBV7-3	TRBJ1-5	TGTGCCAGCAGCACCAGGACCTATCAGCCCCAGCATTTT	CASSTRTYQPQHF
-	-	TRBV2	TRBJ1-1	TGTGCCAGCAGGGCAAGGGGGGGTATGGGTGAAGCTTTCTTT	CASRARGGMGEAFF
TRBD1	-	TRBV7-6	TRBJ1-4	TGTGCCAGCAGCAACGGACAGGGGGTTAATGAAAAACTGTTTTTT	CASSNGQGVNEKLFF
-	-	TRBV4-1	TRBJ2-3	TGCGCCAGCAGCCAAGACCGAGGGAAGGCTGATACGCAGTATTTT	CASSQDRGKADTQYF
-	-	TRBV5-4	TRBJ2-7	TGTGCCAGCAGCTGGGATACTACAATCGAGCAGTACTTC	CASSWDTTIEQYF
-	-	TRBV7-3	TRBJ2-5	TGTGCCAGCAGCTTAATGGGGTCCGGGCAAGAGACCCAGTACTTC	CASSLMGSGQETQYF
-	-	TRBV19	TRBJ2-7	TGTGCCAGTGGTTCTAACGGGGTACTCTACGAGCAGTACTTC	CASGSNGVLYEQYF
TRBD1	-	TRBV7-9	TRBJ1-3	TGTGCCAGCAGCTCCCGGGACAGGGGGGACTCTGGAAACACCATATATTTT	CASSSRDRGDSGNTIYF
-	-	TRBV7-6	TRBJ2-1	TGTGCCAGCAGCTTTTTGCTCGGAGGCAGCAATGAGCAGTTCTTC	CASSFLLGGSNEQFF
-	few	TRBV7-9	TRBJ1-2	TGTGCCAGCAGCTTAACAGGGCAGGGCTACACCTTC	CASSLTGQGYTF
TRBD1	-	TRBV7-2	TRBJ2-5	TGTGCCAGCAGCTTCACCCCGGGACAGGTGGAGACCCAGTACTTC	CASSFTPGQVETQYF
-	-	TRBV7-9	TRBJ2-6	TGTGCCAGCAGCTTAGGGAAGGGAGAGGGGGCCAACGTCCTGACTTTC	CASSLGKGEGANVLTF
-	-	TRBV6-5	TRBJ1-1	TGTGCCAGCAGTTACGCAGCGGGGACTGAAGCTTTCTTT	CASSYAAGTEAFF
TRBD2	few	TRBV5-1	TRBJ2-7	TGCGCCAGCAGCAGCCTAGCGGGAGGCTACGAGCAGTACTTC	CASSSLAGGYEQYF
-	-	TRBV7-9	TRBJ2-1	TGTGCCAGCAGCTTACCGCTTCAGAGCTCCTACAATGAGCAGTTCTTC	CASSLPLQSSYNEQFF
-	-	TRBV6-1	TRBJ1-2	TGTGCCAGCAGTGAAGTGCAGGGTTGGGGCTACACCTTC	CASSEVQGWGYTF
TRBD2	-	TRBV19	TRBJ2-1	TGTGCCAGTAGTATAGGTATCCTGACTAGCGGGACGAAAGAGCAGTTCTTC	CASSIGILTSGTKEQFF
-	-	TRBV10-2	TRBJ2-7	TGCGCCAGCAGTGAGGAACTCCTACCCCAGTACTTC	CASSEELLPQYF